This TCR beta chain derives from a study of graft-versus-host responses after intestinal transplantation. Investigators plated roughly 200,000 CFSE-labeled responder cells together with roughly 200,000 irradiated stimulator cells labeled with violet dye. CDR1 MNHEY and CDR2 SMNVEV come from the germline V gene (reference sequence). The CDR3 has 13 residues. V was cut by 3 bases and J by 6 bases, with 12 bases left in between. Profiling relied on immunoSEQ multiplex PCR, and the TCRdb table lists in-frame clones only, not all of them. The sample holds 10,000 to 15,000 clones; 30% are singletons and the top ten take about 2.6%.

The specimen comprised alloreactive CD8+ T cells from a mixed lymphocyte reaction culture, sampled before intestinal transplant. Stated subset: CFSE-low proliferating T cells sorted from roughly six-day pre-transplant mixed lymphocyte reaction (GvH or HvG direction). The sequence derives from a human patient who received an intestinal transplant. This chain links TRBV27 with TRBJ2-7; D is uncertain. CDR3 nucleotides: TGTGCCAGCAGTTTCGCCACAAGATTCGAGCAGTACTTC. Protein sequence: CASSFATRFEQYF.